This TCR beta chain derives from a study of response to subunit inactivated influenza vaccine. Findings and caveats of the study: Each seasonal influenza vaccination recruits few new T cells, the authors suggested.

The CDR3 is made up of 13 amino acids. The germline V gene has CDR1 SGDLS and CDR2 YYNGEE. Losses at the gene ends were 2 bases for V and 6 bases for J; bases not matched to a gene: 2. MiXCR, applied by TCRdb to the RT-PCR reads, yields one record per CDR3 protein. The sample includes about 520,000 distinct CDR3 sequences, more than 7% seen only once; the top ten take roughly 13%. As to this clonotype: The antigen remains undetermined.

The clonotype comes from a man between 50 and 70 years old who received an inactivated influenza vaccine. This chain uses TRBV9 with TRBJ2-5; 9 positions match TRBD1. The starting material was PBMCs from blood, obtained approximately 25 months after vaccination. The CDR3 loop is CASSVGQGKTQYF. The CDR3 bases are TGTGCCAGCAGCGTGGGACAGGGAAAGACCCAGTACTTC.